This record looks at one T cell receptor (beta chain) sequence and its context. Reanalyzing the 5' RACE reads, TCRdb keeps one entry per CDR3 protein, without DNA. This table holds about 380,000 distinct CDR3 sequences. These data originate in a study of T cells expressing NK-cell markers. Looked up from germline, CDR1 is SGHRS and CDR2 is YFSETQ. The CDR3 runs 14 residues. The receptor was isolated from a man aged 18-70 years in good health. The specimen sequenced was blood T cells: a sorted CD56 or NKG2C T cell subset, CD4+ or CD8+ T cells, or bulk PBMC T cells (not recorded which). This chain links TRBV5-1 with TRBJ1-2; the TCRdb D gene call, TRBD1, has no DNA to confirm it. The CDR3: CASSGGDSSYGYTF.